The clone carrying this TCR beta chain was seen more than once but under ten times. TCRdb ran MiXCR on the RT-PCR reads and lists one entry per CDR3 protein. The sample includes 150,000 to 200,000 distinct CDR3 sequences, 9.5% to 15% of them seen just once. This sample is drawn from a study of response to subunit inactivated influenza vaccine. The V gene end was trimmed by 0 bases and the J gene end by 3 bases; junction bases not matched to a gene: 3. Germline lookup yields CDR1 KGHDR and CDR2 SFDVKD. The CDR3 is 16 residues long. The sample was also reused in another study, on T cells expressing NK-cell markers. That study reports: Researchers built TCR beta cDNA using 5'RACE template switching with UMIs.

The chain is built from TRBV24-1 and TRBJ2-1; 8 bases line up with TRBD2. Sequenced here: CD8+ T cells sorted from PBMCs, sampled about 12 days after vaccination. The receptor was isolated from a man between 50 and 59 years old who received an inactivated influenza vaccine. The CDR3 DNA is TGTGCCACCAGTGATTTGGCCAGCGGGAGCTACAATGAGCAGTTCTTC. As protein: CATSDLASGSYNEQFF.